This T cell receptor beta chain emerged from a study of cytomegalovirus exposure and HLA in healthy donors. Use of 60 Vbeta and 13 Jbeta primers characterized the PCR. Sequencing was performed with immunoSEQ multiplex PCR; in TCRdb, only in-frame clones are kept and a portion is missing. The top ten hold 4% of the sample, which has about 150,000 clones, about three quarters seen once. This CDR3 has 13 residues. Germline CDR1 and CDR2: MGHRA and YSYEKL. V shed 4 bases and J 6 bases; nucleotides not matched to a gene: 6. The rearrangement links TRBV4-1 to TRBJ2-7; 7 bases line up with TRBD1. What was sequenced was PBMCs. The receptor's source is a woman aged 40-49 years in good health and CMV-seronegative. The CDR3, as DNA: TGCGCCAGCAGCCTCTTAAGGGGGCTCGAGCAGTACTTC. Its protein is CASSLLRGLEQYF.